This record covers a single T cell receptor (beta chain). Its antigen is unidentified. This entry is derived from a study of cytomegalovirus exposure and HLA in healthy donors. The trim removed 6 bases at V and 7 bases at J, leaving 13 bases unmatched. This CDR3 contains 17 residues. Germline V gene lookup returns CDR1 SNHLY and CDR2 FYNNEI. Study conclusions and caveats: The authors enumerated 164 TCR beta chains as linked to cytomegalovirus. Within an earlier analysis, most TCR beta V segments proved productive either about 90% or about 30% of the time. Despite most TCR sequences being rare, some public TCRs occurred in many donors. The authors assumed roughly uniform sequencing depth across donors for presence/absence analyses.

PCR amplification relied on 60 Vbeta primers (plus 13 Jbeta primers). The data were produced by immunoSEQ multiplex PCR, yet TCRdb's version contains in-frame clones alone and is incomplete. The table has about 260,000 clones, 84% seen once. The source is a woman between 40 and 55 years old in good health and CMV-seropositive. Material for sequencing was PBMCs. The chain has TRBV2 and TRBJ2-5; 14 bases are shared with TRBD2. DNA of the CDR3: TGTGCCAGCAGAATGCGACTAGCGGGAGGGCCCGTGGGGACCCAGTACTTC. Translated, it gives CASRMRLAGGPVGTQYF.